This T cell receptor beta chain appears in the sequencing data of a study of OX40 agonist ivuxolimab in advanced cancers. Study details: Of the patients, three showed partial responses, one with hepatocellular carcinoma and two with cutaneous melanoma.

The sample holds one count of this clone. The CDR3 extends over 20 amino acids. V shed 1 base and J 0 bases; nucleotides not matched to a gene: 15. Germline V gene lookup returns CDR1 LGHNA and CDR2 YNFKEQ. Libraries were prepared by immunoSEQ multiplex PCR; TCRdb keeps only in-frame clonotypes and omits some of them. The table has roughly 42,000 clones, approximately 83% seen once. This rearrangement joins TRBV4-2 to TRBJ1-3; 7 nucleotides align to TRBD1. The sample in question was CD4+ or CD8+ T cells sorted from blood, obtained in a trial of the OX40 agonist ivuxolimab. This TCR derives from an adult with an advanced solid tumor such as melanoma, head and neck, liver or kidney cancer. The CDR3 coding sequence is TGTGCCAGCAGCCAAGCATCGACAGGGAGCTCAACTTTCTCTGGAAACACCATATATTTT. Its protein product is CASSQASTGSSTFSGNTIYF.